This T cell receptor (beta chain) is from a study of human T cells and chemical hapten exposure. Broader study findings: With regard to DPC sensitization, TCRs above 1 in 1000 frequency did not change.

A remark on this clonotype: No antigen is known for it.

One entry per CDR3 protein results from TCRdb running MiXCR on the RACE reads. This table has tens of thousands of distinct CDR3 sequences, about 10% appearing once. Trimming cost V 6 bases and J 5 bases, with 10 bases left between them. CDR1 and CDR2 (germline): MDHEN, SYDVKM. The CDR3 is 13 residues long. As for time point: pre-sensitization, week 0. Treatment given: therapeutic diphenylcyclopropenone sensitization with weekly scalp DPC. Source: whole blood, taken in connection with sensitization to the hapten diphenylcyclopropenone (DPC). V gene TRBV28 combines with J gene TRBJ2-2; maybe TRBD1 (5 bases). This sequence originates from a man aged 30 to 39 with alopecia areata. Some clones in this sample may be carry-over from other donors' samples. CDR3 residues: CASRPQGTGELFF. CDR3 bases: TGTGCCAGCAGGCCTCAGGGAACCGGGGAGCTGTTTTTT.